The next 32 T cell receptor beta chains were all read from a single sample in a study of shared clonotypes between healthy human individuals (dated by TCRdb to about 2020). CD8 naive samples were CD45RO-negative cells positively selected for CCR7, giving a CD45RA+CCR7+ population that excluded TemRA cells. The library relied on the immunoSEQ multiplex PCR assay. TCRdb took this table from immuneACCESS and kept in-frame rearrangements with V and J called. Such tables lack part of the clones; where checked against another copy, unresolved V genes explain under half of the gap, and the rest is unexplained. This sample is represented by nearly 2 million clones; approximately 94% of them were singletons. The ten largest clones capture 0.95% to 1.5% of the sample. Sequencing used naive CD8+ T cells sorted from blood. The sample's cell subset or site label, decoded: CD45RA+CCR7+. The receptors shown here come from a man between 18 and 29 years old in good health.

The rearrangement joins TRBV7-6 to TRBJ2-7; possible D gene TRBD1, 6 bases. This CDR3 region has 13 residues. CDR1 is SGHVS and CDR2 is FNYEAQ in the germline V gene. V was trimmed by 5 bases and J by 3 bases, leaving 11 bases between them. The CDR3: CASSNRDFYEQYF. CDR3 DNA: TGTGCCAGCAGCAACAGGGATTTCTACGAGCAGTACTTC.

J is TRBJ2-3 and V is TRBV7-9; 8 bases fit TRBD2. V lost 5 bases, J lost 5 bases, and 15 bases stayed unmatched. Germline CDR1 SEHNR, CDR2 FQNEAQ (reference sequence). The CDR3 extends over 17 amino acids. CDR3 sequence: CASSRDLSGEGVDTQYF. CDR3 in DNA: TGTGCCAGCAGCCGTGACCTTAGCGGGGAGGGGGTAGATACGCAGTATTTT.

The chain links TRBV13 to TRBJ2-6; the D is unclear. V lost 5 bases to trimming and J lost 0 bases, with 8 bases between them. The CDR3 has 15 residues. The germline gives CDR1 PRHDT, CDR2 FYEKMQ (reference sequence). The CDR3 loop reads CASSPRNSGANVLTF. CDR3 nucleotide sequence: TGTGCCAGCAGCCCCAGGAACTCTGGGGCCAACGTCCTGACTTTC.

The rearrangement joins TRBV7-6 to TRBJ2-1, with 12 bases identical to TRBD2. This CDR3 spans 16 amino acids. Germline lookup yields CDR1 SGHVS and CDR2 FNYEAQ. V was pared by 2 bases and J by 8 bases, with 7 bases of the junction left unmatched. The CDR3: CASSLMTSGRGDEQFF. The CDR3 bases are TGTGCCAGCAGCTTAATGACTAGCGGGAGAGGCGATGAGCAGTTCTTC.

The chain's CDR3 is CASSNDLYEQYF. The CDR3 nucleotides read TGCGCCAGCAGTAACGACCTATACGAGCAGTACTTC. V and J are TRBV10-1 and TRBJ2-7; D gene unclear. Germline CDR1 and CDR2: WNHNN and SYGVQD (reference sequence). V was clipped by 5 bases and J by 4 bases, with 9 bases between them. CDR3 length: 12 residues.

The V call is TRBV4-1, the J call TRBJ1-2; a weak D match, TRBD1 (5 bases). The CDR3 runs to 14 residues. Germline CDR1 MGHRA, CDR2 YSYEKL. Trimming cost V 2 bases and J 3 bases, with 10 bases left between them. The CDR3 loop is CASSQQGLYYGYTF. In nucleotides, the CDR3 is TGCGCCAGCAGCCAACAGGGTTTATACTATGGCTACACCTTC.

The chain combines TRBV6-5 with TRBJ1-1; D ambiguous. There are 12 residues in the CDR3. V dropped 4 bases and J dropped 3 bases, with 6 bases sitting between them. Germline V CDR1 and CDR2: MNHEY, SVGAGI. The CDR3 loop is CASSSRDTEAFF. CDR3 bases: TGTGCCAGCAGTTCCCGAGACACTGAAGCTTTCTTT.

The chain has TRBV19 and TRBJ2-3; no firm D call. In germline, CDR1 is LNHDA, CDR2 SQIVND (reference sequence). The CDR3 has 15 residues. Trimming took off 5 bases at V and 0 bases at J, with 12 bases between the two ends. DNA of the CDR3: TGTGCCAGTAGTGCGTGGGGATACAGCACAGATACGCAGTATTTT. It yields the protein CASSAWGYSTDTQYF.

The chain combines TRBV6-5 with TRBJ2-7; D unresolved. V dropped 6 bases and J dropped 2 bases, with 14 bases sitting between them. CDR3 length: 14 residues. CDR1 is MNHEY, CDR2 SVGAGI, per germline. The CDR3 DNA reads TGTGCCAGCAGCATTACTTCAACCGCCTACGAGCAGTACTTC. It is translated as CASSITSTAYEQYF.

As regards this clone: This sample also contains other DNA sequences that code for the same CDR3. The chain joins TRBV11-2 to TRBJ2-1; D may be TRBD2 (5 bases). Germline-derived CDR1 and CDR2 are SGHAT and FQNNGV. V shed 1 base and J shed 7 bases, with 8 bases lying between them. This CDR3 is built from 13 residues. The CDR3 bases are TGTGCCAGCAGCTTAGGCACGGGGAATGAGCAGTTCTTC. Amino acids: CASSLGTGNEQFF. The complete variable domain, with remaining parts taken from reference TRBV11-2 and TRBJ2-1, reads EAGVAQSPRYKIIEKRQSVAFWCNPISGHATLYWYQQILGQGPKLLIQFQNNGVVDDSQLPKDRFSAERLKGVDSTLKIQPAKLEDSAVYLCASSLGTGNEQFFGPGTRLTVL.

The V and J genes are TRBV4-1 and TRBJ2-7, with TRBD2 as a possible D gene (6 bases). V was cut by 4 bases and J by 2 bases, with 15 bases left in between. The CDR3 extends over 15 amino acids. In germline, CDR1 is MGHRA, CDR2 YSYEKL. CDR3: CASSPGGTATYEQYF. In DNA form, the CDR3 reads TGCGCCAGCAGCCCTGGAGGGACGGCTACCTACGAGCAGTACTTC.

This sequence joins TRBV7-2 and TRBJ2-4; D is perhaps TRBD2 (7 bases). The CDR3 extends over 17 amino acids. Germline CDR1 SGHTA, CDR2 FQGNSA. V was shortened by 6 bases and J by 0 bases, with 18 bases between the two germline ends. The CDR3 DNA sequence: TGTGCCAGCAGACCGGTAGGGGGAGGGCTAGCCAAAAACATTCAGTACTTC. Translation: CASRPVGGGLAKNIQYF.

J is TRBJ1-3 and V is TRBV28; a possible D gene is TRBD1 (6 bases). With 5 bases removed from V and 0 bases from J, the gap between germline ends came to 17 bases. CDR3 length: 17 residues. Per germline, CDR1 MDHEN and CDR2 SYDVKM. CDR3 sequence reads: CASSPRGQHNSGNTIYF. Written as DNA, the CDR3 is TGTGCCAGCAGTCCCCGAGGACAGCATAACTCTGGAAACACCATATATTTT.

The chain uses TRBV7-8 and TRBJ2-6; D is unclear. CDR1 is SGHVS and CDR2 is FQNEAQ in the germline V gene. The CDR3 extends over 18 amino acids. V lost 5 bases to trimming and J lost 5 bases, with 22 bases between them. CDR3 coding DNA: TGTGCCAGCAGCCAAGTAAATTACCCACAAAGTCGGGCCAACGTCCTGACTTTC. This sequence encodes CASSQVNYPQSRANVLTF.

The chain couples TRBV25-1 to TRBJ2-5; the match to TRBD1 covers 7 bases. CDR3 length equals 14 residues. V lost 8 bases and J lost 2; bases outside the gene matches: 8. Per germline, CDR1 MGHDK and CDR2 SYGVNS. The DNA of the CDR3 is TGTGCCAGCGAGAGGGACAGCTATCAAGAGACCCAGTACTTC. Its protein is CASERDSYQETQYF.

The chain joins TRBV7-9 to TRBJ2-2; 8 bases map to TRBD2. V trimming: 5 bases; J trimming: 1 base; junction bases outside the gene matches: 12. CDR1 is SEHNR and CDR2 is FQNEAQ in the germline V gene (reference sequence). The CDR3 runs 18 residues. The CDR3 coding sequence is TGTGCCAGCAGCCCCATAGCGGGGCAAGATAAGAACACCGGGGAGCTGTTTTTT. Its protein product is CASSPIAGQDKNTGELFF.

This rearrangement joins TRBV28 to TRBJ2-7, with unresolved D. This CDR3 has 11 amino acids. Trimming removed 10 bases from V and 0 bases from J, with 7 bases in between. From germline, CDR1 is MDHEN and CDR2 SYDVKM. The CDR3 nucleotides are TGTGCCACCTCGAGCTCCTACGAGCAGTACTTC. Its protein is CATSSSYEQYF.

Concerning this clone: This sample includes further DNA sequences coding for the same CDR3. The chain is built from TRBV4-1 and TRBJ2-1; D is unclear. Germline V gene sequence: CDR1 MGHRA, CDR2 YSYEKL. CDR3 length: 11 residues. Trimming stripped 1 base from V and 8 bases from J, with 3 bases between. In DNA form, the CDR3 reads TGCGCCAGCAGCCAAGCGGATGAGCAGTTCTTC. Its translation is CASSQADEQFF.

Comment on this clone: The junction does not match germline at one end; this may be a read error. The V and J genes are TRBV7-7 and TRBJ2-7; 7 bases map to TRBD1. This CDR3 has 13 amino acids. Per germline, CDR1 SSHAT and CDR2 FNYEAQ (reference sequence). This CDR3 reads CASSPRDSHEQYF. CDR3 in DNA: TGTGCTAGCAGCCCCCGGGACAGCCACGAGCAGTACTTC.

The gene calls are TRBV7-6 and TRBJ2-1; 7 nucleotides agree with TRBD2. This CDR3 is built from 14 residues. Germline trimming cut 5 bases from V and 10 bases from J; bases unmatched to any gene: 11. Germline CDR1 is SGHVS and CDR2 is FNYEAQ. The CDR3 bases are TGTGCCAGCAGCCCCCCCGGGCCGGGACTAGAGCAGTTCTTC. Protein sequence: CASSPPGPGLEQFF.

This rearrangement joins TRBV4-1 to TRBJ2-1, with D unresolved. The germline gives CDR1 MGHRA, CDR2 YSYEKL. The CDR3 is made up of 11 amino acids. Trimming shortened V by 8 bases and J by 6 bases, and 8 bases separated the two germline ends. CDR3 amino acids: CASGPGNEQFF. In DNA, the CDR3 is TGCGCCAGCGGACCGGGCAATGAGCAGTTCTTC.

The chain uses TRBV14 and TRBJ2-3; either TRBD1 or TRBD2 may fit D (5 bases each). Trimming removed 2 bases from V and 6 bases from J, with 15 bases in between. This CDR3 is built from 15 residues. CDR1 is SGHDN and CDR2 is FVKESK in the germline V gene. The chain's CDR3 is CASSQTTGAYDTQYF. In nucleotides, the CDR3 is TGTGCCAGCAGCCAAACCACCGGGGCTTACGATACGCAGTATTTT.

The rearrangement links TRBV6-1 to TRBJ2-7; TRBD2 matches 10 bases. J was trimmed by 4 bases and V by 4 bases; bases with no gene match: 4. The CDR3 runs to 14 residues. Germline-derived CDR1 and CDR2 are MNHNS and SASEGT. The CDR3 bases are TGTGCCAGCAGTGCGAGGGGACTAGCGTACGAGCAGTACTTC. This codes for CASSARGLAYEQYF.

V is TRBV5-4 and J is TRBJ2-1; D may be TRBD2 (7 bases). This CDR3 has 16 amino acids. V lost 4 bases and J 0 bases, leaving 14 bases between the germline ends. Per the germline V gene, CDR1 is SGHNT and CDR2 is YYREEE (reference sequence). The CDR3 nucleotides are TGTGCCAGCAGCCCCCCGGGGGGCACCTCCTACAATGAGCAGTTCTTC. Translating it yields CASSPPGGTSYNEQFF.

This clone was picked up a small number of times. The chain couples TRBV7-9 to TRBJ2-2; maybe TRBD1 (6 bases). CDR1 is SEHNR, CDR2 FQNEAQ, per germline (reference sequence). The CDR3 loop spans 15 amino acids. With 5 bases removed from V and 0 bases from J, the gap between germline ends came to 10 bases. The CDR3 protein is CASSADSPNTGELFF. In DNA, the CDR3 is TGTGCCAGCAGCGCGGACAGCCCGAACACCGGGGAGCTGTTTTTT.

The chain carries TRBV27 and TRBJ1-2; D not certain. V shed 4 bases and J shed 0 bases, with 6 bases lying between them. The germline V gene encodes CDR1 MNHEY and CDR2 SMNVEV (reference sequence). This CDR3 has 13 residues. The CDR3 nucleotides are TGTGCCAGCAGTTACCAGCCTAACTATGGCTACACCTTC. Translation gives CASSYQPNYGYTF.

The chain recombines TRBV2 with TRBJ2-7; the D gene is possibly TRBD2 (5 bases). With 1 base removed from V and 1 base from J, the gap between germline ends came to 8 bases. This CDR3 has 14 residues. Per the germline V gene, CDR1 is SNHLY and CDR2 is FYNNEI. Here the CDR3 DNA reads TGTGCCAGCAGTGAAGGCCGACTATCCTACGAGCAGTACTTC. This sequence encodes CASSEGRLSYEQYF.

CDR3 protein: CASSLDAGIYEQYF. The CDR3 bases are TGTGCCAGCAGCTTAGATGCAGGGATCTACGAGCAGTACTTC. The chain has TRBV7-9 and TRBJ2-7, with D possibly matching TRBD1 (5 bases). V lost 1 base, J lost 3 bases, and 10 bases lay in between. Germline V lookup: CDR1 SEHNR, CDR2 FQNEAQ (reference sequence). CDR3 length: 14 residues. Full variable domain (rest looked up from reference TRBV7-9 and TRBJ2-7): DTGVSQNPRHKITKRGQNVTFRCDPISEHNRLYWYRQTLGQGPEFLTYFQNEAQLEKSRLLSDRFSAERPKGSFSTLEIQRTEQGDSAMYLCASSLDAGIYEQYFGPGTRLTVT.

The chain is built from TRBV6-1 and TRBJ2-7, with D perhaps assigned TRBD1 or TRBD2 (5 bases each). The ends were cut back, 2 bases at V and 0 bases at J, with 11 bases in the middle. This CDR3 comprises 15 residues. CDR1 and CDR2 (germline): MNHNS, SASEGT. For the CDR3, the DNA is TGTGCCAGCAGTGAATGGGACGCCTTCTCCTACGAGCAGTACTTC. Translation gives CASSEWDAFSYEQYF.

This clone has a single count. The chain employs TRBV5-6 and TRBJ2-6; D is undetermined. Germline CDR1 reads SGHDT; CDR2 reads YYEEEE. CDR3 length equals 16 residues. Trimming cost V 0 bases and J 0 bases, with 7 bases left between them. The CDR3 sequence is CASSLDTLSGANVLTF. CDR3 DNA sequence: TGTGCCAGCAGCTTGGACACTCTCTCTGGGGCCAACGTCCTGACTTTC.

This chain links TRBV29-1 with TRBJ2-3, with 15 bases aligning to TRBD2. The V gene end was trimmed by 6 bases and the J gene end by 2 bases; junction bases not matched to a gene: 9. Germline assignment: CDR1 SQVTM and CDR2 ANQGSEA. The CDR3 has 17 amino acids. The CDR3 spells CSVEGLAGGGFTDTQYF. The CDR3 nucleotides are TGCAGCGTGGAGGGACTAGCGGGGGGAGGGTTCACAGATACGCAGTATTTT.

The chain has TRBV5-6 and TRBJ2-3; D gene unclear. The V end was cut by 5 bases, the J end by 0 bases, with 16 bases between. The CDR3 length is 16 residues. Germline V gene sequence: CDR1 SGHDT, CDR2 YYEEEE. The CDR3 DNA reads TGTGCCAGCAGTACAGTGAACCATCGGAGCACAGATACGCAGTATTTT. Amino acid sequence: CASSTVNHRSTDTQYF.